A single sample is the source of the 4 T cell receptor beta chains below, sequenced in a study of T cell changes during pregnancy in multiple sclerosis. The assay was immunoSEQ multiplex PCR, and TCRdb's table has in-frame clones only and misses some. Found here are some 85,000 clones, roughly 93% of them singletons; the top ten hold approximately 0.75%. The source was peripheral blood, collected in the second trimester of pregnancy. The origin of the receptors is a female donor in good health, enrolled as a control in a pregnancy study.

J is TRBJ2-6 and V is TRBV27, with D perhaps TRBD2 (6 bases). CDR3 size: 14 residues. Germline-derived CDR1 and CDR2 are MNHEY and SMNVEV (reference sequence). V was clipped by 7 bases and J by 4 bases, with 11 bases between them. CDR3 DNA sequence: TGTGCCAGCACTCGGGGGTCCGGGGCCAACGTCCTGACTTTC. This encodes CASTRGSGANVLTF.

The chain combines TRBV9 with TRBJ2-1; the D gene is possibly TRBD1 (6 bases). The V and J ends lost 2 bases and 7 bases respectively, with 13 bases between them. Germline CDR1 SGDLS, CDR2 YYNGEE. CDR3 length: 14 residues. The CDR3 DNA is TGTGCCAGCAGCGTCTCCAGGACAGCTAATGAGCAGTTCTTC. This encodes CASSVSRTANEQFF.

This chain links TRBV5-1 with TRBJ2-7; TRBD1 matches at 7 bases. The CDR3 contains 15 residues. Germline V gene sequence: CDR1 SGHRS, CDR2 YFSETQ. The trim removed 5 bases at V and 2 bases at J, leaving 10 bases unmatched. The CDR3 DNA reads TGCGCCAGCAGATTAGGGGGCGGAGGAGCCTACGAGCAGTACTTC. This translates into CASRLGGGGAYEQYF. Based on the CDR3 plus reference TRBV5-1 and TRBJ2-7, the full variable domain is KAGVTQTPRYLIKTRGQQVTLSCSPISGHRSVSWYQQTPGQGLQFLFEYFSETQRNKGNFPGRFSGRQFSNSRSEMNVSTLELGDSALYLCASRLGGGGAYEQYFGPGTRLTVT.

The rearrangement links TRBV9 to TRBJ1-2, with D hard to call. Germline V gene sequence: CDR1 SGDLS, CDR2 YYNGEE. The CDR3 contains 12 residues. The ends were cut back, 1 base at V and 5 bases at J, with 6 bases in the middle. The CDR3 spells CASSVTGYGYTF. DNA for the CDR3: TGTGCCAGCAGCGTAACGGGGTATGGCTACACCTTC.